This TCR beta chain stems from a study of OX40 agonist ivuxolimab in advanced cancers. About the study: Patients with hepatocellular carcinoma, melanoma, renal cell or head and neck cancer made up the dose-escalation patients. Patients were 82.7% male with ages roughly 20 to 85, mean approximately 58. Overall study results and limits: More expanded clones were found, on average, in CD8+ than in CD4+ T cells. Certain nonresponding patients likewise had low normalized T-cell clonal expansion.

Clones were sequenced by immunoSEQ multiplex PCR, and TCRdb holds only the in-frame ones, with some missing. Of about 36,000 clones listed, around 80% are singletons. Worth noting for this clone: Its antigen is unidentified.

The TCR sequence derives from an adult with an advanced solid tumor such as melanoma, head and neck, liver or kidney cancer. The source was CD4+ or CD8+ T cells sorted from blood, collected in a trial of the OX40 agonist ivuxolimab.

CDR3 bases: TGTGCCAGCAGCTTGGTTTGGGGTCGAGAGGGCTACACCTTC. Its translation is CASSLVWGREGYTF. The rearrangement links TRBV5-5 to TRBJ1-2; no firm D call. CDR1 SGHKS and CDR2 YYEKEE come from the germline V gene (reference sequence). The V end lost 0 bases, the J end lost 8 bases, and 14 bases lay between the germline ends. This CDR3 spans 14 amino acids.